Listed below are T cell receptor beta chains from one sample, sequenced in a study of cytotoxic CD8 clonotypes in ibrutinib-treated CLL. Profiled with immunoSEQ multiplex PCR; TCRdb holds only in-frame clones, not every one. The sample yields 150,000 to 200,000 clones, under 90% seen once. The sequencing used PBMCs, collected after 24 months of ibrutinib treatment. The receptors were gathered from a human donor with chronic lymphocytic leukemia. Each CDR3 is given with its conserved first and last residue. Fields, in order: V gene, CDR3 protein.

TRBV5-1,CASSLAGTSGRGFNQQFF
TRBV6-4,CASSEETGKGYGYTF
TRBV7-3,CASSLTTTSGNTGELFF
TRBV5-1,CASRRQGVVSEAFF
TRBV5-1,CASSSPPGFYNEQFF
TRBV7-9,CASSPPISYEQYF
TRBV15,CATSRGTSGYEQYF
TRBV30,CAWSPLSTGGMVFF
TRBV19,CASSPGYVGTEAFF
TRBV2,CARRITSGYTF
TRBV9,CASSSQQGSGANVLTF
TRBV9,CASSRWDGDYSPLHF
TRBV10-3,CAISEGQGRKGYTF
TRBV21-1,CASSSYRRSQETQYF
TRBV7-2,CASSLGTANTGELFF
TRBV4-2,CASSQTSGVRDEQFF
TRBV19,CASSTGRDRSGYTF
TRBV9,CASSVDHSRGEQYF
TRBV7-9,CASSLVEGAVGYTF
TRBV4-2,CASSQVATRGGTYGYTF
TRBV5-4,CASSIYRVYGYTF
TRBV7-2,CASSLSGRGSRAFF
TRBV5-4,CASSRGLAGGNNEQFF
TRBV6-1,CASRFGRGVSGELFF
TRBV11-2,CASSLQGPGGELFF
TRBV28,CASRQGAYEQYF
TRBV28,CASSFPGKQEETQYF
TRBV6-4,CASRPGGVSGNYGYTF
TRBV7-2,CASRQNPGLNTGELFF
TRBV29-1,CSSEVGTNCRYEQYF
TRBV10-1,CASSESGSGRTEAFF
TRBV19,CASSSHGGGDYGYTF
TRBV20-1,CSAVLDYEQYF
TRBV7-9,CASSYNRQGPSPLHF
TRBV5-1,CASTRLAGTDTQYF
TRBV30,CAWSATVNYGYTF
TRBV5-4,CASSLAVLAGVSPPFNEQFF
TRBV28,CASSLEVNTIYF
TRBV4-3,CASSQDPGRLEAMYFYNEQFF
TRBV6-6,CASSYLGGQSTEAFF
TRBV11-2,CASSRQGDYGYTF
TRBV18,CASSPQNPGHLSGYTF
TRBV28,CASSPPLRQGPPGYEQYF
TRBV30,CAWSVWQPGAEAFF
TRBV29-1,CSVHDVGRSNYGYTF
TRBV25-1,CASRPDRLNTEAFF
TRBV5-4,CASSLVAGGSGELFF
TRBV6-5,CASTYEVQGPYEQYF
TRBV6-5,CASSYRGVTDTQYF
TRBV27,CASSLWGAADTQYF
TRBV7-8,CASSLVPWTSGIHEQYF
TRBV10-1,CASSESFRGTAFF
TRBV7-9,CASSLAQGRTDTQYF
TRBV4-1,CASSQVAGGFSTDTQYF
TRBV19,CATSRGGQETQYF
TRBV9,CASSRGRAKDTQYF
TRBV2,CASRSRGGAYEQFF